This record covers a single T cell receptor beta chain. As yet, its antigen is unknown. The Oncomine TCR Beta short-read assay was applied to DNA of cultured CD4+ T cells. TCRdb processed the PCR reads anew with MiXCR; each CDR3 protein has one entry. The sample yields 11,000 or so distinct CDR3 sequences, about 57% seen once. Deletions cut 7 bases from V and 4 bases from J, with 14 bases between. The CDR3 contains 15 residues. The data derive from a study of vaccination and CD4 T cells after COVID-19. Findings and limits, study-wide: In convalescent patients, 304 of 307 vaccine-specific clones were spike mono-reactive.

Treatment described: roughly ten-day PBMC culture with coronavirus spike peptide pools or control peptides (ViraFEST assay). Days 3 and 7 were when half the medium was replaced with fresh IL-2 medium. V is TRBV12-3 or TRBV12-4 and J is TRBJ1-6, with no clear D. This TCR derives from a human donor who had recovered from COVID-19. Sequenced material: CD4+ T cells from blood, cultured in vitro. CDR3 sequence: CASTPGLGYNSPLHF. The CDR3 DNA is TGTGCCAGCACCCCTGGTCTTGGGTATAATTCACCCCTCCACTTT.